This T cell receptor (beta chain) was recovered during a study of cytomegalovirus exposure and HLA in healthy donors (dated by TCRdb to the late 2010s). Some background on the complete study: An earlier analysis of fewer than 750 of the donors reported around 280 Gb of sequence data and 95 million to 140 million unique TCR beta sequences obtained from approximately 180 million T cells. Approximately 300 gigabases of sequencing data and approximately 91 million unique TCR sequences made up an early release that covered approximately 700 HLA-typed donors. The genetic ancestry cluster associated with self-reported Caucasian donors included over 65% of the approximately 430 genotyped donors. The study aimed to test whether cataloging public T cell receptors could reveal signatures of past pathogen exposure. The study profiled the T cell repertoires of about 720 subjects by immunosequencing and related them to cytomegalovirus serostatus. A separate validation cohort of more than 100 different subjects was used in addition to the approximately 640-subject first cohort. High-throughput TCR immunosequencing, statistical association of individual TCRs with disease status, and machine learning were combined to predict cytomegalovirus infection status. A later analysis re-analyzed previously published TCR beta repertoires from 666 donors and added high-resolution HLA genotyping to study TCR occurrence patterns. Rather than drawing on any new phenotypic data, the later analysis identified candidate immune exposures from TCR beta sequences and the way those sequences occurred across donors. An earlier analysis of some 500 of the donors applied high-throughput TCR beta sequencing to assess whether each TCR beta V gene segment acted as functional or pseudogenic. Donor age, sex, ethnicity and CMV serostatus were compiled together with the repertoire data. Genome-wide SNP genotypes for about three fifths of the 666 donors were used in a later genetic analysis, which treated that subset as a discovery cohort. All discovery cohort repertoires had been generated on a single sequencing platform. HLA typing included class I and class II loci at four-digit resolution. Typing coverage differed by locus: A, B, C, DRB1 and DQB1 were typed in roughly 620-630 donors, DQA1 in 500 to 550, DPA1 in some 600, and DPB1 in roughly 450. Because of strong linkage in the cohort, roughly five DR-DQ haplotypes were treated as single units for association and clustering. Among about 360 genotyped donors of the cohort, an average of around 240,000 unique TCR beta nucleotide sequences were sequenced per donor, 15% to 20% of them non-productive.

Paper-wide results and their limitations: The classifier was reported to diagnose cytomegalovirus status with high specificity and sensitivity in both the original and validation cohorts. The only immune exposure information available for the cohort was CMV serostatus. The earlier analysis of a few hundred of the donors excluded about 16 rarely observed V segments, including chromosome 9 orphons, because counts were too low. Most TCR sequences were seen in very few donors, while some public TCRs were found in many individuals. According to a later analysis, parvovirus B19, influenza, CMV and Epstein-Barr virus appeared linked to several top co-occurrence clusters. Three of the identified cytomegalovirus-associated TCR beta chains were confirmed in vitro to be specific for cytomegalovirus antigens. Only TCR beta chains were sequenced in this cohort, and the absence of alpha or paired-chain data limited detectable features. Roughly uniform sequencing depth across donors was assumed in presence/absence analyses, although this assumption may not hold. An association between a missense DCLRE1C variant and V-gene and J-gene trimming of TCR beta chains was found in a later genetic analysis and replicated in an independent cohort. The authors suggested that the approach could potentially be extended to other disease states and immunological phenotypes. A cluster of highly shared sequence variants was judged likely to represent a technical artifact of the sequencing pipeline. A later analysis found that most CMV-associated TCR beta chains appeared HLA-restricted, with HLA associations seemingly driven largely by CMV exposure. In an earlier analysis of 500 to 650 of the donors, most TCR beta V segments appeared in productive rearrangements about 90% or about 30% of the time, broadly matching IMGT annotations. When HLA alleles, especially DR and DQ, strongly co-occurred, TCR associations were difficult to assign to individual alleles. In a later analysis, HLA-associated TCR beta chains were found to be more clonally expanded and to have lower generation probabilities than equally common non-associated chains. Compared with the roughly 700-donor mean, donors in an Asian-associated ancestry cluster had fewer N-insertions in productive TCRs, according to a later genetic analysis. A further reported finding was that TCR beta sequences accurately predicted the HLA-A and HLA-B alleles for most subjects in the first cohort. Linkage disequilibrium might explain the correlated functional status among segregating V segments, but an unknown experimental factor could not be excluded. In a later analysis, the rate of TCR association differed among HLA loci, with DRB1 alleles having the most associated TCRs and HLA-C alleles having the fewest. The study listed 164 TCR beta chains as associated with cytomegalovirus. Because HLA typing was unavailable for some donors at each locus, only the typed subset was used in association tests. A later analysis associated approximately 17,000 TCR beta sequences with specific HLA alleles at a false discovery rate of 0.05.

The cohort consisted of 600 or so healthy bone marrow donors. All cohort members were sampled while nominally healthy, although unrecorded immune exposures were likely present. The donor tested CMV seronegative, placing the donor among the 350 to 400 seronegative members of the cohort. A peripheral blood sample was provided by each donor, and peripheral blood mononuclear cells were used for TCR beta sequencing. Genomic DNA extraction from the blood cell samples was performed with the Qiagen DNeasy Blood Extraction Kit. In the case of this clone: No antigen is known for it. Base qualities are not recorded, but no much larger clone differs from it by a single base.

The library relied on the immunoSEQ multiplex PCR assay. For the multiplex PCR, a mixture combining 60 forward primers for TCR Vbeta segments and 13 reverse primers for TCR Jbeta segments was used. Amplification of the CDR3 region of rearranged TCR beta genes was performed with a multiplex PCR assay on genomic DNA. On the Illumina HiSeq System, the amplified TCR beta libraries were sequenced as 87-base-pair reads. Under the source paper's analysis protocol: A later analysis counted some 74 million unique TCR beta chains across the 666 repertoires, and some 11 million of these chains were shared by at least two donors. A nearest-neighbor algorithm error-corrected the raw reads and collapsed the reads into unique sequences, merging closely related sequences to remove PCR and sequencing errors. V, D and J gene segments were assigned by aligning CDR3 sequences to IMGT reference sequences. For a sequence to be retained, a match of at least six nucleotides to both a V gene segment and a J gene segment was required. Rearrangements were classified as productive when the CDR3 lacked stop codons and remained in frame with V and J, and all other rearrangements were classified as non-productive. Following IMGT convention, CDR3 was defined as the stretch from the second conserved V-encoded cysteine up to the conserved J-encoded phenylalanine. In an earlier analysis of just under 600 of the donors, sequences lacking an unambiguous match to a single V gene segment were excluded. An earlier analysis of several hundred of the donors classified V segments as functional when productive rearrangements were above 56.7% and as segregating when the standard deviation between donors was above 5%. A statistical classification framework was built for diagnosing cytomegalovirus status from the catalog of TCR beta chain sequences. V and J gene assignment, in a later analysis, came from comparing TCR nucleotide sequences with IMGT/GENE-DB human TR gene sequences. In a later analysis, CDR3 sequences and most-parsimonious VDJ recombination scenarios were assigned using the TCRdist pipeline. A later analysis defined each TCR beta chain by its CDR3 amino acid sequence plus V-gene family, and excluded reads lacking a unique V-gene family. To address suspected cross-contamination and a sequencing artifact, a later analysis removed around 600 highly shared, low-generation-probability nucleotide sequences. A later analysis calculated a clonal expansion index for each public chain from normalized within-repertoire ranks of inferred template counts. In a later analysis, generation probabilities were computed with a VDJ recombination model fitted to out-of-frame rearrangements, and the resulting probabilities were checked against IGoR. In a later analysis, hypergeometric tests were used to score TCR-TCR, TCR-HLA and TCR-CMV co-occurrence, with a repertoire-size bias correction applied to TCR pairs. A later analysis estimated false discovery rates by permuting HLA or CMV assignments 20 times. A later analysis grouped co-occurring TCRs with DBSCAN, adding TCRdist sequence similarity when clustering within HLA-allele-positive subsets. Repertoires with fewer than 30,000 or more than 120,000 public chains, plus five repertoires with anomalous nucleotide sharing, were excluded from co-occurrence clustering. TCRdb retrieved this table from immuneACCESS and kept in-frame rearrangements only. Not all clones are present; in checked studies, unresolved V genes account for under half, and no reason is known for the remainder. That table supplies the V and J calls and clone size; D and trimming were determined from the DNA. The sample contains 150,000 or so clones, more than 75% of them found a single time. Roughly 2.3% of the sample is taken by the ten largest.

The TCR comes from a woman aged 18 to 35 in good health and CMV-seronegative. Sequencing input: PBMCs.

The DNA sequence follows: TGTGCCAGTACCACTAGCGGGGGGACGAAAAACATTCAGTACTTC. Its coded protein is CASTTSGGTKNIQYF. This chain is built from TRBV19 and TRBJ2-4; TRBD2 fits 12 bases in the junction. Taken from the germline V gene (reference sequence), the CDR1 and CDR2 loops are LNHDA and SQIVND. The CDR3 covers 15 residues, taking in both the cysteine and the phenylalanine. Solely the CDR3 DNA is kept, with 45 bases framed from the first base. V has 7 bases trimmed and J has 4 bases trimmed; junction bases matching no gene number 5.